What follows is one T cell receptor beta chain and its context. Its antigen remains unidentified. The same CDR3 arises from other DNA sequences in this sample as well. The sample is drawn from a study of a mutant IDH1 vaccine in newly diagnosed glioma. Study overall: Vaccinations were initiated 4-6 weeks following radiotherapy alone, or were given together with temozolomide cycles. Averaging approximately 42 years of age, treated patients were about 60% male and approximately 40% female. Study results and caveats: A vaccine-induced immune response developed in roughly 93% of the patients.

Here immunoSEQ multiplex PCR was the method, and the copy in TCRdb shows in-frame clones only, minus some. The data show fewer than 65,000 clones, about 80% seen once. Time point given: week 5, during vaccination. The study gave 300 ug of mutant IDH1 20-mer peptide per vaccine dose, with topical imiquimod. Germline CDR1 and CDR2: MDHEN and SYDVKM. There are 11 residues in the CDR3. V was clipped by 6 bases and J by 3 bases, with 4 bases between them. The specimen was PBMCs, collected from a glioma patient whose treatment included an IDH1 peptide vaccine. The chain recombines TRBV28 with TRBJ2-3; D is ambiguous. This TCR was sampled from a man between 25 and 39 years old with glioma. The CDR3 DNA reads TGTGCCAGCAGCGTGACAGATACGCAGTATTTT. Translating gives CASSVTDTQYF. Supplemented by reference TRBV28 and TRBJ2-3, the full variable domain reads DVKVTQSSRYLVKRTGEKVFLECVQDMDHENMFWYRQDPGLGLRLIYFSYDVKMKEKGDIPEGYSVSREKKERFSLILESASTNQTSMYLCASSVTDTQYFGPGTRLTVL.